This T cell receptor beta chain was sequenced during a study of identical twins. TCRdb called the 5' RACE reads again in MiXCR, with one record for every CDR3 protein. The sample records roughly 1.6 million distinct CDR3 sequences, roughly a third being singletons. Study-wide points: Twin-shared out-of-frame alpha sequences showed excess low generation probability.

Notes on this clonotype: What it binds is unknown.

Trimming removed 8 bases at V and 3 bases at J, with 23 bases between. This CDR3 contains 16 residues. Germline V gene lookup returns CDR1 SNHLY and CDR2 FYNNEI. The chain has TRBV2 and TRBJ2-7; D ambiguous. The TCR was taken from a newborn girl in good health. Sequencing was done on a sample of cord blood. CDR3 coding DNA: TGTGCCAGCTGGGATTGGAGAGTTTTACTCAACTACGAGCAGTACTTC. This translates into CASWDWRVLLNYEQYF. The entire variable domain, with the rest obtained from reference TRBV2 and TRBJ2-7, is as follows: EPEVTQTPSHQVTQMGQEVILRCVPISNHLYFYWYRQILGQKVEFLVSFYNNEISEKSEIFDDQFSVERPDGSNFTLKIRSTKLEDSAMYFCASWDWRVLLNYEQYFGPGTRLTVT.